In its sample, the clone carrying this T cell receptor beta chain was seen once. Its antigen is currently unknown. Here immunoSEQ multiplex PCR was the method, and the copy in TCRdb shows in-frame clones only, minus some. The sample contains 350,000 to 550,000 clones, roughly 89% of which appear only once. This entry is derived from a study of Ad26.COV2.S vaccination and SARS-CoV-2 variants. Whole-study context: As a participant in COV1001, the donor was in the Ad26.COV2.S trial arm.

Findings of the study overall: Measurements of TCR breadth and depth may have given underestimates of the total T cell responses.

Treatment in this sample: 15 to 20 received Ad26.COV2.S at low or high dose, single or two shots; roughly five received placebo; per-sample allocation not given. Samples were taken on day 63 after the first vaccine or placebo injection. Adults aged 18-55 years in Boston included the donor. Its platform was an Ad26 vector, and its expressed antigen was Wuhan-strain SARS-CoV-2 spike. V was pared by 4 bases and J by 0 bases, with 9 bases between. This CDR3 contains 15 residues. Germline assignment: CDR1 KGHDR and CDR2 SFDVKD. The V and J genes are TRBV24-1 and TRBJ1-5; D uncertain. Source: peripheral blood, taken in a trial of Ad26.COV2.S vaccine versus placebo. This TCR came from a person between 18 and 59 years old who received the Ad26.COV2.S COVID-19 vaccine or a placebo. CDR3 coding DNA: TGTGCCACCAGTGACCCTCAGACTAGCAATCAGCCCCAGCATTTT. Translating gives CATSDPQTSNQPQHF.